This T cell receptor (beta chain) was found in a study of HIV-infected patients and healthy controls. Germline CDR1 is SGHTA and CDR2 is FQGTGA. The ends were cut back, 5 bases at V and 2 bases at J, with 13 bases in the middle. The CDR3 spans 15 residues. The repertoire came from unfractionated whole blood and reflected all unsorted peripheral T cells. This clonotype is termed medium-sized (0.01 to 0.1%). cDNA was made from about 480 ng RNA using alpha and beta constant primers. Each of the alpha and beta chains got its own library through chain-specific third strand synthesis with indices. TCRdb used MiXCR to reprocess the 5' RACE reads, holding one entry per CDR3 protein. This sample carries 5,000 to 7,000 distinct CDR3 sequences, approximately 10% of them seen once, and the ten largest clones take over 25%.

The clonotype comes from an adult with HIV infection. V is TRBV7-3 and J is TRBJ1-5; TRBD1 is a possible D gene (6 bases). Specimen: blood, collected before antiretroviral therapy. CDR3 coding DNA: TGTGCCAGCAGCCCGTGGGAGGGGGGCAATCAGCCCCAGCATTTT. Amino acids: CASSPWEGGNQPQHF. The full variable domain, completed using reference TRBV7-3 and TRBJ1-5, is GAGVSQTPSNKVTEKGKYVELRCDPISGHTALYWYRQSLGQGPEFLIYFQGTGAADDSGLPNDRFFAVRPEGSVSTLKIQRTERGDSAVYLCASSPWEGGNQPQHFGDGTRLSIL.